Listed below are T cell receptor beta chains from one sample, sequenced in a study of cytomegalovirus exposure and HLA in healthy donors. Here immunoSEQ multiplex PCR was the method, and the copy in TCRdb shows in-frame clones only, minus some. The sample includes some 150,000 clones, 60% to 85% of them seen just once. Material: PBMCs. These receptors were taken from a man younger than 30 in good health and CMV-seronegative. CDR3s include the opening cysteine and the closing phenylalanine or tryptophan. D genes are given only for firm matches. The listing skips clone size in some rows; elsewhere it reads once, few, many or a size class.

D gene: -; clone size: -; J gene: TRBJ1-2; V gene: TRBV11-3; CDR3 protein: CASRKKGVRYGYTF; CDR3 DNA: TGTGCCAGCAGAAAGAAGGGGGTTCGCTATGGCTACACCTTC
D gene: TRBD1; clone size: -; J gene: TRBJ2-7; V gene: TRBV5-1; CDR3 protein: CASSRGQKSYEQYF; CDR3 DNA: TGCGCCAGCAGCCGGGGACAGAAGTCCTACGAGCAGTACTTC
D gene: TRBD1; clone size: -; J gene: TRBJ1-1; V gene: TRBV27; CDR3 protein: CASTRTGRVGTEAFF; CDR3 DNA: TGTGCCAGCACCAGGACAGGGAGGGTGGGGACTGAAGCTTTCTTT
D gene: TRBD1; clone size: -; J gene: TRBJ2-5; V gene: TRBV19; CDR3 protein: CASSRWTGEETQYF; CDR3 DNA: TGTGCCAGTAGCCGATGGACAGGGGAAGAGACCCAGTACTTC
D gene: -; clone size: -; J gene: TRBJ2-7; V gene: TRBV21-1; CDR3 protein: CASSNKRDRDYEQYF; CDR3 DNA: TGTGCCAGCAGCAACAAAAGGGACAGGGACTACGAGCAGTACTTC
D gene: TRBD1; clone size: -; J gene: TRBJ2-7; V gene: TRBV27; CDR3 protein: CASSKRGQGAVRDEQYF; CDR3 DNA: TGTGCCAGCAGTAAAAGGGGACAGGGGGCCGTGAGGGACGAGCAGTACTTC
D gene: -; clone size: -; J gene: TRBJ1-1; V gene: TRBV5-6; CDR3 protein: CASSHRTELIVAEAFF; CDR3 DNA: TGTGCCAGCAGCCACAGGACAGAACTTATTGTGGCTGAAGCTTTCTTT
D gene: -; clone size: -; J gene: TRBJ1-2; V gene: TRBV5-1; CDR3 protein: CASSLDSGRRGYTF; CDR3 DNA: TGCGCCAGCAGCTTGGATTCAGGCCGCCGTGGCTACACCTTC
D gene: TRBD1; clone size: -; J gene: TRBJ2-1; V gene: TRBV4-1; CDR3 protein: CASSQDRRDRAFPYNEQFF; CDR3 DNA: TGCGCCAGCAGCCAAGATAGGAGGGACAGGGCTTTCCCCTACAATGAGCAGTTCTTC
D gene: -; clone size: -; J gene: TRBJ2-7; V gene: TRBV19; CDR3 protein: CASSINRDEQYF; CDR3 DNA: TGTGCCAGTAGTATAAACAGGGACGAGCAGTACTTC
D gene: TRBD2; clone size: -; J gene: TRBJ2-1; V gene: TRBV30; CDR3 protein: CAWERGIAYNEQFF; CDR3 DNA: TGTGCCTGGGAGCGGGGGATCGCCTACAATGAGCAGTTCTTC
D gene: TRBD1; clone size: -; J gene: TRBJ1-2; V gene: TRBV5-6; CDR3 protein: CASSPRTGLYGYTF; CDR3 DNA: TGTGCCAGCAGCCCGAGGACAGGGCTCTATGGCTACACCTTC
D gene: -; clone size: once; J gene: TRBJ1-5; V gene: TRBV4-1; CDR3 protein: CASSLEGLTYGNQPQHF; CDR3 DNA: TGCGCCAGCAGCCTAGAGGGCCTTACCTATGGCAATCAGCCCCAGCATTTT
D gene: TRBD2; clone size: -; J gene: TRBJ2-7; V gene: TRBV19; CDR3 protein: CASSPASGPTYEQYF; CDR3 DNA: TGTGCCAGTAGCCCGGCTAGCGGCCCGACCTACGAGCAGTACTTC
D gene: -; clone size: -; J gene: TRBJ2-7; V gene: TRBV29-1; CDR3 protein: CSVKESSYEQYF; CDR3 DNA: TGCAGCGTTAAGGAGAGCTCCTACGAGCAGTACTTC
D gene: -; clone size: -; J gene: TRBJ1-2; V gene: TRBV30; CDR3 protein: CASTGMDYGYTF; CDR3 DNA: TGTGCCTCGACGGGAATGGACTATGGCTACACCTTC
D gene: -; clone size: once; J gene: TRBJ2-7; V gene: TRBV29-1; CDR3 protein: CSVERGTVSYEQYF; CDR3 DNA: TGCAGCGTTGAACGCGGGACAGTCTCCTACGAGCAGTACTTC
D gene: TRBD2; clone size: -; J gene: TRBJ2-7; V gene: TRBV27; CDR3 protein: CASSLSASGSEQYF; CDR3 DNA: TGTGCCAGCAGTTTATCGGCTAGCGGGAGCGAGCAGTACTTC
D gene: -; clone size: -; J gene: TRBJ2-5; V gene: TRBV2; CDR3 protein: CASSVMGGETQYF; CDR3 DNA: TGTGCCAGCAGTGTTATGGGCGGGGAGACCCAGTACTTC
D gene: TRBD2; clone size: -; J gene: TRBJ2-7; V gene: TRBV5-4; CDR3 protein: CASRGGNYEQYF; CDR3 DNA: TGTGCCAGCAGGGGGGGGAACTACGAGCAGTACTTC
D gene: TRBD2; clone size: -; J gene: TRBJ2-3; V gene: TRBV25-1; CDR3 protein: CASNPTSGVVDTQYF; CDR3 DNA: TGTGCCAGCAACCCGACTAGCGGGGTGGTAGATACGCAGTATTTT
D gene: -; clone size: once; J gene: TRBJ2-5; V gene: TRBV2; CDR3 protein: CASTVALRGEQYF; CDR3 DNA: TGTGCCAGCACAGTTGCGCTCCGTGGGGAGCAGTACTTC
D gene: TRBD2; clone size: -; J gene: TRBJ2-7; V gene: TRBV11-2; CDR3 protein: CASSPSGTGTSVYEQYF; CDR3 DNA: TGTGCCAGCAGCCCTAGTGGGACCGGGACTAGCGTCTACGAGCAGTACTTC
D gene: TRBD2; clone size: -; J gene: TRBJ2-7; V gene: TRBV7-3; CDR3 protein: CAVGGSSYEQYF; CDR3 DNA: TGTGCTGTCGGCGGGAGTTCCTACGAGCAGTACTTC
D gene: TRBD2; clone size: -; J gene: TRBJ2-7; V gene: TRBV5-1; CDR3 protein: CASSASERGVYEQYF; CDR3 DNA: TGCGCCAGCAGCGCGTCGGAGCGGGGGGTCTACGAGCAGTACTTC
D gene: -; clone size: -; J gene: TRBJ1-4; V gene: TRBV6-5; CDR3 protein: CASSYSTRANEKLFF; CDR3 DNA: TGTGCCAGCAGTTACTCGACTAGGGCCAATGAAAAACTGTTTTTT
D gene: -; clone size: once; J gene: TRBJ1-5; V gene: TRBV7-9; CDR3 protein: CASSDIYSEEQPQHF; CDR3 DNA: TGTGCCAGCAGCGATATTTATTCAGAGGAGCAGCCCCAGCATTTT
D gene: -; clone size: -; J gene: TRBJ1-5; V gene: TRBV28; CDR3 protein: CASSVSGVLPQHF; CDR3 DNA: TGTGCCAGCAGTGTGAGCGGGGTTCTGCCCCAGCATTTT
D gene: TRBD1; clone size: few; J gene: TRBJ2-1; V gene: TRBV10-3; CDR3 protein: CAISEDRGEQFF; CDR3 DNA: TGTGCCATCAGTGAGGACAGGGGCGAGCAGTTCTTC
D gene: TRBD1; clone size: -; J gene: TRBJ1-6; V gene: TRBV27; CDR3 protein: CASSFGGTGLKSPLHF; CDR3 DNA: TGTGCCAGCAGTTTTGGGGGGACAGGGCTAAAATCACCCCTCCACTTT
D gene: TRBD2; clone size: -; J gene: TRBJ2-1; V gene: TRBV30; CDR3 protein: CAWSLGTSTNEQFF; CDR3 DNA: TGTGCCTGGAGTTTAGGGACTAGCACTAATGAGCAGTTCTTC
D gene: -; clone size: -; J gene: TRBJ2-7; V gene: TRBV28; CDR3 protein: CASSGGASDEQYF; CDR3 DNA: TGTGCCAGCAGCGGGGGAGCGTCGGACGAGCAGTACTTC
D gene: TRBD1; clone size: -; J gene: TRBJ1-2; V gene: TRBV6-6; CDR3 protein: CASRRQGADNYGYTF; CDR3 DNA: TGTGCCAGCAGAAGACAGGGGGCAGATAACTATGGCTACACCTTC
D gene: TRBD1; clone size: -; J gene: TRBJ1-1; V gene: TRBV11-2; CDR3 protein: CASSNRQGASNTEAFF; CDR3 DNA: TGTGCCAGCAGCAACCGACAGGGGGCTTCGAACACTGAAGCTTTCTTT
D gene: -; clone size: -; J gene: TRBJ2-7; V gene: TRBV6-6; CDR3 protein: CASSYPRAASYGQYF; CDR3 DNA: TGTGCCAGCAGTTACCCGAGGGCGGCCTCCTACGGGCAGTACTTC
D gene: -; clone size: -; J gene: TRBJ1-4; V gene: TRBV7-9; CDR3 protein: CASSSSGTIATNEKLFF; CDR3 DNA: TGTGCCAGCAGCTCATCTGGTACTATTGCAACTAATGAAAAACTGTTTTTT
D gene: TRBD1; clone size: -; J gene: TRBJ1-5; V gene: TRBV30; CDR3 protein: CAWSVRAGTGGYRHNQPQHF; CDR3 DNA: TGTGCCTGGAGTGTTCGTGCCGGGACAGGGGGTTATAGACATAATCAGCCCCAGCATTTT
D gene: -; clone size: -; J gene: TRBJ1-2; V gene: TRBV11-3; CDR3 protein: CASSLRDYGYTF; CDR3 DNA: TGTGCCAGCAGTCTCCGGGACTACGGCTACACCTTC
D gene: -; clone size: -; J gene: TRBJ2-2; V gene: TRBV27; CDR3 protein: CASSSPYRVSGTGELFF; CDR3 DNA: TGTGCCAGCAGTTCCCCCTACAGGGTGTCGGGCACCGGGGAGCTGTTTTTT
D gene: TRBD2; clone size: -; J gene: TRBJ2-1; V gene: TRBV27; CDR3 protein: CASSLLASGNNEQFF; CDR3 DNA: TGTGCCAGCAGTTTACTCGCTAGCGGGAACAATGAGCAGTTCTTC
D gene: TRBD1; clone size: -; J gene: TRBJ1-1; V gene: TRBV7-9; CDR3 protein: CASSSQLQGTGTEAFF; CDR3 DNA: TGTGCCAGCAGCTCCCAATTGCAGGGGACAGGGACTGAAGCTTTCTTT
D gene: TRBD1; clone size: -; J gene: TRBJ1-2; V gene: TRBV27; CDR3 protein: CASSLQGGDGYTF; CDR3 DNA: TGTGCCAGCAGTTTGCAGGGGGGAGATGGCTACACCTTC
D gene: TRBD1; clone size: -; J gene: TRBJ1-4; V gene: TRBV9; CDR3 protein: CASSVLDRGSTNEKLFF; CDR3 DNA: TGTGCCAGCAGCGTACTAGACAGGGGATCAACTAATGAAAAACTGTTTTTT
D gene: -; clone size: few; J gene: TRBJ2-6; V gene: TRBV4-1; CDR3 protein: CASSQVGSGGASGANVLTF; CDR3 DNA: TGCGCCAGCAGCCAAGTGGGATCTGGGGGCGCCTCTGGGGCCAACGTCCTGACTTTC
D gene: -; clone size: -; J gene: TRBJ1-1; V gene: TRBV11-2; CDR3 protein: CASSLANTEAFF; CDR3 DNA: TGTGCCAGCAGCTTGGCGAACACTGAAGCTTTCTTT